This T cell receptor beta chain comes out of a study of response to subunit inactivated influenza vaccine (dated by TCRdb to the late 2010s). Regarding the research as a whole: The study used deep quantitative T cell receptor repertoire profiling to track responses to a trivalent subunit inactivated influenza vaccine.

To note about this clonotype: This receptor's antigen is unknown. No much larger clonotype is one base removed from it; base qualities were not supplied.

This specimen's time point label, interpreted: 45 days after influenza vaccine administration. The library was obtained by RT-PCR. TCRdb records Illumina HiSeq 2500 as the sequencer. TCRdb reprocessed the public reads (quality trimming at Q25 with fastp, clone calling with MiXCR) and kept in-frame beta chains. Rows with a matching CDR3 protein are joined into one entry that keeps the most common DNA and genes. This sample holds around 500,000 distinct CDR3 sequences; approximately 11% were observed only once. The top ten hold 10% to 15% of the sample. The paper as a whole reports these results and caveats: It was suggested by the authors that each seasonal influenza vaccination may recruit only a limited number of new T cells.

This TCR came from a man aged 50-60 years who received an inactivated influenza vaccine. Donor details come from another sample of the same person, matched by shared clones. This material consisted of PBMCs from blood, taken about 40 days after vaccination.

The DNA reads as follows: TGTGCCAGCAGCCGCCCGGGGACAACTGAAGCTTTCTTT. This is translated as CASSRPGTTEAFF. This sequence uses TRBV7-9 and TRBJ1-1; possibly the D gene is TRBD1, per 6 matching bases. The CDR3 covers 13 residues, taking in both the cysteine and the phenylalanine. CDR3 DNA is the only sequence kept; it has 39 bases, read in frame from the first base. CDR1 and CDR2 were assigned from the germline V gene (reference sequence) as SEHNR and FQNEAQ. V loses 5 bases, J loses 5 bases, and the germline ends lie 12 bases apart.